This TCR beta chain comes out of a study of blood T cell repertoires in COVID-19. Study in general: Donors in the United States, Italy and Spain gave samples during acute or convalescent COVID-19. The analysed material was cDNA or gDNA that came from T cells, B-cell-depleted T cells, or PBMCs.

This clone was picked up one time. Other DNA sequences within the sample encode an identical CDR3. V lost 4 bases, J lost 3 bases, and 7 bases lay in between. CDR1 SNHLY and CDR2 FYNNEI come from the germline V gene. The CDR3 is 13 amino acids. Original processing notes: Nucleated cell number was recorded as an estimate derived from reference gene primer amplification. The method was immunoSEQ multiplex PCR; TCRdb's version includes in-frame clones alone and lacks a portion of them. From that table come the V and J calls and clone size; the DNA was used to work out D and trimming. This repertoire shows around 280,000 clones, around 84% found once; its top ten account for 1.3%.

The receptor comes from a man in his 70s with acute or convalescent COVID-19. The rearrangement links TRBV2 to TRBJ2-1, with D possibly TRBD2 on 6 matching bases. Source material: peripheral blood. The CDR3 coding sequence is TGTGCCAGCAGTGGCGGGGTCTACAATGAGCAGTTCTTC. Amino acids: CASSGGVYNEQFF.